The 4 T cell receptor beta chains reported below all come from one sample, sequenced in a study of technical replicates of blood from a handful of donors. Sequencing was performed with immunoSEQ multiplex PCR; in TCRdb, only in-frame clones are kept and a portion is missing. The sample has about 56,000 clones, nearly 95% seen once. Sequenced: PBMCs. These receptors came from a human donor in good health. Some clones in this sample may be carry-over from other donors' samples.

The genes are TRBV15 and TRBJ2-7, with 14 bases aligning to TRBD2. Germline assignment: CDR1 LNHNV and CDR2 YYDKDF (reference sequence). V was clipped by 3 bases and J by 12 bases; unmatched bases: 13. This CDR3 comprises 16 residues. CDR3 protein: CATSSQSPGLAGGLYF. CDR3 nucleotides: TGTGCCACCAGCAGCCAGTCGCCTGGACTAGCGGGAGGCCTGTACTTC. The entire variable domain, with the rest obtained from reference TRBV15 and TRBJ2-7, is as follows: DAMVIQNPRYQVTQFGKPVTLSCSQTLNHNVMYWYQQKSSQAPKLLFHYYDKDFNNEADTPDNFQSRRPNTSFCFLDIRSPGLGDTAMYLCATSSQSPGLAGGLYFGPGTRLTVT.

The rearrangement uses TRBV30 and TRBJ1-2, with a weak D call TRBD1 (6 bases). V lost 5 bases, J lost 0 bases, and 16 bases lay in between. Germline CDR1 reads GTSNPN; CDR2 reads SVGIG (reference sequence). CDR3 length: 15 amino acids. The CDR3 sequence is CAWAGSDRTNYGYTF. The DNA of the CDR3 is TGTGCCTGGGCCGGAAGTGACAGGACTAACTATGGCTACACCTTC.

The rearrangement links TRBV5-3 to TRBJ1-6; the D gene is possibly TRBD1 (5 bases). TRBV5-3 is an open reading frame whose function is uncertain. V lost 4 bases to trimming and J lost 0 bases, with 17 bases between them. The CDR3 totals 18 residues. In DNA form, the CDR3 reads TGTGCCAGAAGCCTAGAAAAACAGGCCTTCTCCTATAATTCACCCCTCCACTTT. Its protein is CARSLEKQAFSYNSPLHF.

The rearrangement uses TRBV2 and TRBJ2-7; D unresolved. The CDR3 is made up of 11 amino acids. V lost 6 bases and J 5 bases, leaving 8 bases between the germline ends. Germline V gene data show CDR1 as SNHLY and CDR2 as FYNNEI. The CDR3 bases are TGTGCCAGCAGGTACATGGACGAGCAGTACTTC. It codes for CASRYMDEQYF.